Only a few counts were recorded for the clone carrying this TCR beta chain. The same CDR3 can be traced to other DNA sequences in this sample. V lost 2 bases to trimming and J lost 3 bases, with 4 bases between them. The CDR3 extends over 12 amino acids. Per the germline V gene, CDR1 is MNHEY and CDR2 is SVGAGI. The data originate from a study of shared clonotypes between healthy human individuals. TCRdb keeps only in-frame clones here, not all; method: immunoSEQ multiplex PCR. There are millions of clones in the sample; under 95% occur only once, and more than 1.5% lies in the top ten. Selected positively for CCR7 and CD45RO-negative, naive CD8 cells excluded terminally differentiated effector memory CD45RA+ cells.

What was sequenced was naive CD8+ T cells from PBMCs. The TCR sequence derives from a man aged 18 to 30 in good health. Some clones in this sample may be carry-over from other donors' samples. The chain is built from TRBV6-5 and TRBJ1-1; D gene uncertain. CDR3 protein: CASSYGDTEAFF. In nucleotides, the CDR3 is TGTGCCAGCAGTTACGGGGACACTGAAGCTTTCTTT.